This record concerns one T cell receptor (beta chain) sequence. The sample originates from a study of regulatory T cells in long-lasting Graves disease. Trimming cost V 5 bases and J 4 bases; bases outside gene matches: 3. Per the germline V gene, CDR1 is SGHVS and CDR2 is FNYEAQ. The length of the CDR3 is 14 residues. Through Arm-PCR of CDR3 regions and iRepertoire HTBI primers, TCR beta libraries were built. Each CDR3 protein is one row after TCRdb ran MiXCR on the multiplex PCR reads. The sample has 520,000 or so distinct CDR3 sequences; around 13% are singletons. The time point here: newly diagnosed GD, antithyroid drugs for less than 3 months. The TCR library was prepared using RNA isolated from PBMCs. These sequences were also reported in another study, on T cells in Graves' hyperthyroidism and ophthalmopathy.

The material was peripheral blood mononuclear cells (PBMCs), obtained at new diagnosis, from a patient treated with antithyroid drugs. The receptor comes from a woman in her twenties or thirties with Graves disease. J is TRBJ2-2 and V is TRBV7-6; 8 nucleotides agree with TRBD2. The CDR3 nucleotides are TGTGCCAGCAGCCCAGCGGGAGCCACCGGGGAGCTGTTTTTT. Amino acid sequence: CASSPAGATGELFF.